This T cell receptor (beta chain) was identified during a study of CD4+ T cells in melanoma. Notes on the study in general: A reported correlation linked neoantigen-specific CD4+ T cells to CD8+, macrophage and B cell function. Neoantigen-specific CD4+ T cells in melanoma reportedly had diverse differentiation states.

About this clone: Its antigen is still unknown.

Profiling relied on immunoSEQ multiplex PCR, and the TCRdb table lists in-frame clones only, not all of them. The table shows over 10,000 clones, with around 80% occurring only once. Material for sequencing was cells from a culture (not recorded whether cultured in vitro). The sequence was obtained from a human donor with melanoma.

The CDR3 nucleotides are TGCGCCAGCAGGGCCCAGGGTCCTAACTATGGCTACACCTTC. It codes for CASRAQGPNYGYTF. The chain uses TRBV5-1 and TRBJ1-2, with D tentatively TRBD1 (5 bases). Germline CDR1 SGHRS, CDR2 YFSETQ. The CDR3 has 14 residues. Trimming pared 5 bases from V and 0 bases from J, leaving 11 bases between. Supplemented by reference TRBV5-1 and TRBJ1-2, the full variable domain reads KAGVTQTPRYLIKTRGQQVTLSCSPISGHRSVSWYQQTPGQGLQFLFEYFSETQRNKGNFPGRFSGRQFSNSRSEMNVSTLELGDSALYLCASRAQGPNYGYTFGSGTRLTVV.